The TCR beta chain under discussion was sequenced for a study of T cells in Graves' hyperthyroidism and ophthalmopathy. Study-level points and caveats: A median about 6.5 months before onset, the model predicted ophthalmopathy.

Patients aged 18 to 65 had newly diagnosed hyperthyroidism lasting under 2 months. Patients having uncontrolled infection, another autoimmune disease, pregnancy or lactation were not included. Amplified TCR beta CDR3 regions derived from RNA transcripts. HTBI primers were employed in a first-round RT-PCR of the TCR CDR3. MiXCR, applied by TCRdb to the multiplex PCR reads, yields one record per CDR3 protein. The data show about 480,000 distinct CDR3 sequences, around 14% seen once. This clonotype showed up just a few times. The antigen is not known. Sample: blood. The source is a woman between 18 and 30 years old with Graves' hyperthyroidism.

CDR3 in DNA: TGTGCCAGTAGTCTTAGGACAACCTACGAGCAGTACTTC. Encoded protein: CASSLRTTYEQYF. The chain uses TRBV19 and TRBJ2-7; possibly TRBD1 for D (5 bases). The CDR3 consists of 13 residues. The V end lost 5 bases, the J end lost 2 bases, and 10 bases lay between the germline ends. Per germline, CDR1 LNHDA and CDR2 SQIVND (reference sequence).